The 4 T cell receptor beta chains listed next were all sequenced from one sample in a study of T cells in localized non-small cell lung cancer. Libraries were prepared by immunoSEQ multiplex PCR; TCRdb keeps only in-frame clonotypes and omits some of them. The sample contains 30,000 or so clones, roughly 90% of which appear only once. Specimen: peripheral blood, collected before any cancer treatment. These receptors were obtained from a female donor of 60 years or more with stage I lung adenocarcinoma.

The chain carries TRBV5-1 and TRBJ2-2, with D perhaps matching TRBD1 or TRBD2 (5 bases each). This CDR3 is built from 15 residues. Trimming stripped 1 base from V and 3 bases from J, with 10 bases between. Germline CDR1 and CDR2: SGHRS and YFSETQ. The CDR3 bases are TGCGCCAGCAGCTTGCGAGGGGATGACACCGGGGAGCTGTTTTTT. Protein product: CASSLRGDDTGELFF.

The chain combines TRBV10-1 with TRBJ2-2; D call uncertain. The germline V and J ends were trimmed by 4 bases and 5 bases, with 8 bases remaining between them. The germline gives CDR1 WNHNN, CDR2 SYGVQD (reference sequence). The CDR3 is made up of 13 amino acids. The CDR3 DNA reads TGCGCCAGCAGTGCGGTGCGAACCGGGGAGCTGTTTTTT. It yields the protein CASSAVRTGELFF.

The V gene is TRBV5-1, the J gene TRBJ2-2; a possible D gene is TRBD1 (5 bases). Per the germline V gene, CDR1 is SGHRS and CDR2 is YFSETQ. Between the trimmed V and J ends, which lost 1 base and 4 bases, there was a span of 11 bases. This CDR3 is built from 15 residues. The CDR3 nucleotides are TGCGCCAGCAGCTTGCAGCAGGGCGGCACCGGGGAGCTGTTTTTT. This codes for CASSLQQGGTGELFF.

The rearrangement links TRBV4-3 to TRBJ1-5, with D hard to call. CDR3 size: 13 residues. V was trimmed by 1 base and J by 7 bases, leaving 8 bases between them. Germline V gene lookup returns CDR1 LGHNA and CDR2 YSLEER. As DNA, the CDR3 is TGCGCCAGCAGCCAAGGATTCGGGCAGCCCCAGCATTTT. It encodes CASSQGFGQPQHF.